Following are 27 T cell receptor beta chains from one sample sequenced in a study of blood T cell repertoires in COVID-19. The method was immunoSEQ multiplex PCR; TCRdb's version includes in-frame clones alone and lacks a portion of them. The repertoire holds tens of thousands of clones, around 91% seen once, with 8.5% in the top ten. Material for sequencing was peripheral blood. These receptors were taken from a human donor in a cohort sampled during active COVID-19.

This rearrangement joins TRBV6-2 or TRBV6-3 to TRBJ2-1; 7 nucleotides match TRBD1. The J segment lost 9 bases and the V segment lost 3 bases, leaving 11 bases of the junction unmatched. Germline V gene data show CDR1 as MNHEY and CDR2 as SVGEGT. This CDR3 contains 15 residues. The CDR3 DNA reads as TGTGCCAGCAGTTATACAACAGGGGTCCGGAGTGAGCAGTTCTTC. Amino acids: CASSYTTGVRSEQFF.

This clone was picked up one time. The rearrangement links TRBV11-1 to TRBJ1-2; tentative D call: TRBD1 (6 bases). Trimming took 5 bases from V and 5 from J, leaving 12 bases between them. Germline values: CDR1 SGHAT, CDR2 FQDESV (reference sequence). The CDR3 is 13 amino acids. CDR3 bases: TGTGCCAGCAGCCCGGACAGCACTTATGGCTACACCTTC. It encodes CASSPDSTYGYTF.

This chain joins TRBV11-2 and TRBJ1-5; a possible D gene is TRBD1 (6 bases). Germline V gene lookup returns CDR1 SGHAT and CDR2 FQNNGV. Between the trimmed V and J ends, which lost 1 base and 5 bases, there was a span of 21 bases. This CDR3 is 18 amino acids long. CDR3 coding DNA: TGTGCCAGCAGCTTAGGCAGGGGTAATAAATTGAGCGATCAGCCCCAGCATTTT. It encodes CASSLGRGNKLSDQPQHF.

This sequence joins TRBV28 and TRBJ2-7; no firm D call. Trimming shortened V by 8 bases and J by 4 bases, and 9 bases separated the two germline ends. The CDR3 runs 11 residues. Germline V gene data show CDR1 as MDHEN and CDR2 as SYDVKM. CDR3 protein: CASGTEYEQYF. The CDR3 DNA reads TGTGCCAGCGGTACGGAGTACGAGCAGTACTTC.

V gene TRBV24-1 combines with J gene TRBJ2-7; 8 positions agree with TRBD2. The junction had 9 bases not matched to a gene; V was cut back by 4 bases and J by 2 bases. CDR1 and CDR2 (germline): KGHDR, SFDVKD. CDR3 size: 16 residues. The CDR3 DNA reads TGTGCCACCAGTGAGGGGGTTGGCGGGGGGACCTACGAGCAGTACTTC. Its protein product is CATSEGVGGGTYEQYF.

This clone was picked up a small number of times. The chain employs TRBV12-5 and TRBJ1-1, with TRBD1 matching over 8 bases. The V gene end was trimmed by 0 bases and the J gene end by 5 bases; junction bases not matched to a gene: 11. Germline CDR1 reads LGHNT; CDR2 reads FRNRAP. CDR3 size: 17 residues. The CDR3 is CASGLVLTKDRVTEAFF. The CDR3 nucleotides read TGTGCTAGTGGTTTGGTTCTCACTAAGGACAGGGTAACTGAAGCTTTCTTT.

The gene calls are TRBV6-6 and TRBJ2-7, with D tentatively TRBD2 (6 bases). Germline V gives CDR1 MNHNY, CDR2 SVGAGI (reference sequence). The CDR3 is 15 residues long. Deletions cut 6 bases from V and 5 bases from J, with 20 bases between. The CDR3 nucleotides read TGTGCCAGCAGAGGAGGGGTCACTAGTCGCCACGAGCAGTACTTC. Translating gives CASRGGVTSRHEQYF.

The chain is built from TRBV7-2 and TRBJ2-7; a possible D gene is TRBD2 (5 bases). Germline V gene data show CDR1 as SGHTA and CDR2 as FQGNSA. This CDR3 is built from 16 residues. V lost 3 bases to trimming and J lost 3 bases, with 18 bases between them. The CDR3 DNA sequence: TGTGCCAGCAGCTTGCTCGACGGGGTCCCGAACTACGAGCAGTACTTC. It is translated as CASSLLDGVPNYEQYF.

This clone was seen more than once but under ten times. The chain employs TRBV28 and TRBJ1-5, with D possibly being TRBD1 (6 bases). This CDR3 is 15 amino acids long. CDR1 and CDR2 (germline): MDHEN, SYDVKM. Trimming pared 3 bases from V and 10 bases from J, leaving 19 bases between. CDR3 in DNA: TGTGCCAGCAGTTTTGTCCGGGACACCGCCTTACCCCAGCATTTT. As protein: CASSFVRDTALPQHF. Full variable domain (remainder filled in from reference TRBV28 and TRBJ1-5): DVKVTQSSRYLVKRTGEKVFLECVQDMDHENMFWYRQDPGLGLRLIYFSYDVKMKEKGDIPEGYSVSREKKERFSLILESASTNQTSMYLCASSFVRDTALPQHFGDGTRLSIL.

The chain is built from TRBV5-1 and TRBJ1-2; D remains unclear. The CDR3 is made up of 15 amino acids. Germline V gives CDR1 SGHRS, CDR2 YFSETQ. V shed 0 bases and J shed 6 bases, with 15 bases lying between them. The CDR3 DNA is TGCGCCAGCAGCTTGGCCGGACTGGCGACGCATGGCTACACCTTC. Its translation: CASSLAGLATHGYTF.

V is TRBV18 and J is TRBJ1-3; possible D gene TRBD1, 5 bases. CDR1 and CDR2 from the germline V gene are KGHSH and LQKENI. The CDR3 contains 15 residues. Trimming pared 6 bases from V and 4 bases from J, leaving 16 bases between. The CDR3 coding sequence is TGTGCCAGCTCCAAGGGACTGGAGGCAGGAAACACCATATATTTT. It specifies CASSKGLEAGNTIYF. The full variable domain, completed using reference TRBV18 and TRBJ1-3, is NAGVMQNPRHLVRRRGQEARLRCSPMKGHSHVYWYRQLPEEGLKFMVYLQKENIIDESGMPKERFSAEFPKEGPSILRIQQVVRGDSAAYFCASSKGLEAGNTIYFGEGSWLTVV.

The chain couples TRBV2 to TRBJ2-7; 14 bases fit TRBD2. The CDR3 loop spans 15 amino acids. Trimming cost V 5 bases and J 3 bases; bases outside gene matches: 3. Per the germline V gene, CDR1 is SNHLY and CDR2 is FYNNEI. CDR3 nucleotides: TGTGCCAGCAGTCGCGGGACTAGCGGGGGCTACGAGCAGTACTTC. It is translated as CASSRGTSGGYEQYF.

J is TRBJ2-3 and V is TRBV27, with 14 bases identical to TRBD2. The V and J ends lost 1 base and 4 bases, in that order; junction bases with no gene match: 1. CDR1 is MNHEY, CDR2 SMNVEV, per germline (reference sequence). The CDR3 is made up of 16 amino acids. This chain's CDR3 is CASSLLTSGGADTQYF. The CDR3 nucleotides read TGTGCCAGCAGTTTATTGACTAGCGGGGGGGCAGATACGCAGTATTTT.

J is TRBJ1-5 and V is TRBV27; TRBD1 agrees at 10 bases. The CDR3 consists of 15 residues. The V segment lost 3 bases and the J segment 2 bases; nucleotides outside the gene matches: 1. Germline V gene data show CDR1 as MNHEY and CDR2 as SMNVEV (reference sequence). The CDR3 DNA reads TGTGCCAGCAGTTTGGGGACAGGGGGCAATCAGCCCCAGCATTTT. This translates into CASSLGTGGNQPQHF.

This chain links TRBV19 with TRBJ2-7; possible D gene TRBD1, 5 bases. Trimming left V 2 bases short and J 3 bases short, with 20 bases between. Germline loops: CDR1 LNHDA, CDR2 SQIVND (reference sequence). The CDR3 is made up of 17 amino acids. This chain's CDR3 is CASSIHLTVAVYYEQYF. CDR3 nucleotides: TGTGCCAGTAGTATACATTTGACAGTGGCCGTCTACTACGAGCAGTACTTC.

This chain uses TRBV28 with TRBJ2-7; a possible D gene is TRBD1 (5 bases). Germline V gene data show CDR1 as MDHEN and CDR2 as SYDVKM. Trimming pared 4 bases from V and 2 bases from J, leaving 9 bases between. This CDR3 contains 13 residues. The CDR3 reads CASSWGGTYEQYF. In DNA form, the CDR3 reads TGTGCCAGCAGTTGGGGCGGCACCTACGAGCAGTACTTC.

This chain links TRBV2 with TRBJ2-7; possible D gene TRBD1, 5 bases. V was cut by 4 bases and J by 2 bases, with 15 bases left in between. The CDR3 runs 15 residues. Germline-derived CDR1 and CDR2 are SNHLY and FYNNEI. The CDR3 spells CASSGVGAQAYEQYF. CDR3 nucleotide sequence: TGTGCCAGCAGTGGGGTAGGGGCTCAAGCCTACGAGCAGTACTTC.

The rearrangement uses TRBV19 and TRBJ1-1, with 8 nucleotides matching TRBD1. There are 15 residues in the CDR3. CDR1 and CDR2 from the germline V gene are LNHDA and SQIVND (reference sequence). V lost 4 bases, J lost 2 bases, and 6 bases stayed unmatched. The CDR3 here is CASSTSTGANTEAFF. CDR3 nucleotide sequence: TGTGCCAGTAGTACCTCGACAGGGGCCAACACTGAAGCTTTCTTT.

J is TRBJ1-1 and V is TRBV9; weak D call: TRBD1 (6 bases). V shed 0 bases and J shed 3 bases, with 9 bases lying between them. CDR3 size: 14 residues. Germline-derived CDR1 and CDR2 are SGDLS and YYNGEE. The CDR3 sequence is CASSVEGTHTEAFF. The CDR3 nucleotides are TGTGCCAGCAGCGTAGAAGGGACACACACTGAAGCTTTCTTT.

J is TRBJ1-2 and V is TRBV19, with 11 nucleotides matching TRBD1. The J segment lost 4 bases and the V segment lost 3 bases, leaving 4 bases of the junction unmatched. The CDR3 runs 15 residues. Per germline, CDR1 LNHDA and CDR2 SQIVND (reference sequence). In DNA form, the CDR3 reads TGTGCCAGTAGTATGGGGACAGGGGGAATCTATGGCTACACCTTC. It encodes CASSMGTGGIYGYTF. Complete variable domain (other parts from reference TRBV19 and TRBJ1-2): DGGITQSPKYLFRKEGQNVTLSCEQNLNHDAMYWYRQDPGQGLRLIYYSQIVNDFQKGDIAEGYSVSREKKESFPLTVTSAQKNPTAFYLCASSMGTGGIYGYTFGSGTRLTVV.

The chain recombines TRBV28 with TRBJ2-7; a weak D match, TRBD1 (6 bases). The V gene's germline CDR1 is MDHEN and CDR2 SYDVKM. Trimming removed 6 bases at V and 5 bases at J, with 17 bases between. This CDR3 region has 14 residues. In DNA, the CDR3 is TGTGCCAGCAGCTCTGGACAGTCCGCGGACGAGCAGTACTTC. It yields the protein CASSSGQSADEQYF. Together with reference TRBV28 and TRBJ2-7, the CDR3 gives the full variable domain: DVKVTQSSRYLVKRTGEKVFLECVQDMDHENMFWYRQDPGLGLRLIYFSYDVKMKEKGDIPEGYSVSREKKERFSLILESASTNQTSMYLCASSSGQSADEQYFGPGTRLTVT.

The chain combines TRBV6-5 with TRBJ2-6; the match to TRBD1 covers 8 bases. The CDR3 contains 16 residues. V shed 3 bases and J 12 bases; nucleotides not matched to a gene: 13. Germline assignment: CDR1 MNHEY and CDR2 SVGAGI. CDR3 in DNA: TGTGCCAGCAGTTATTCCATCAGGGGGCCCTCCCTCGTCCTGACTTTC. Translated: CASSYSIRGPSLVLTF.

The CDR3: CASPLAGSPYGYTF. DNA for the CDR3: TGTGCCAGCCCCTTGGCCGGGTCGCCCTATGGCTACACCTTC. The chain combines TRBV11-2 with TRBJ1-2; D is unresolved. The CDR3 contains 14 residues. V lost 8 bases and J 4 bases, leaving 17 bases between the germline ends. Germline CDR1 is SGHAT and CDR2 is FQNNGV.

The chain couples TRBV27 to TRBJ2-7; D may be TRBD2 (6 bases). The CDR3 is 13 residues long. Between the trimmed V and J ends, which lost 3 bases and 5 bases, there was a span of 11 bases. Germline CDR1 is MNHEY and CDR2 is SMNVEV (reference sequence). CDR3 protein: CASSFHRRDEQYF. CDR3 nucleotides: TGTGCCAGCAGTTTCCACCGGAGGGACGAGCAGTACTTC.

V and J are TRBV6-6 and TRBJ1-1; weak D call: TRBD1 (5 bases). Trimming took 0 bases from V and 6 from J, leaving 11 bases between them. CDR1 is MNHNY, CDR2 SVGAGI, per germline (reference sequence). This CDR3 comprises 14 residues. The CDR3 sequence is CASSYSAGKAEAFF. Written as DNA, the CDR3 is TGTGCCAGCAGTTACTCGGCAGGGAAGGCTGAAGCTTTCTTT.

V is TRBV5-1 and J is TRBJ2-7; 9 bases fit TRBD1. Trimming at V came to 3 bases and at J to 5 bases, leaving 9 bases not matched to a gene. The CDR3 contains 15 residues. Germline-derived CDR1 and CDR2 are SGHRS and YFSETQ. The CDR3 is CASSYSGQGWDEQYF. CDR3 in DNA: TGCGCCAGCAGCTATTCGGGACAGGGCTGGGACGAGCAGTACTTC.

This rearrangement joins TRBV5-5 to TRBJ1-3, with D possibly being TRBD1 (5 bases). The CDR3 spans 14 residues. Germline CDR1 SGHKS, CDR2 YYEKEE (reference sequence). Trimming pared 1 base from V and 3 bases from J, leaving 8 bases between. The CDR3 here is CASSLFRDGNTIYF. For the CDR3, the DNA is TGTGCCAGCAGCTTGTTCAGGGATGGAAACACCATATATTTT.